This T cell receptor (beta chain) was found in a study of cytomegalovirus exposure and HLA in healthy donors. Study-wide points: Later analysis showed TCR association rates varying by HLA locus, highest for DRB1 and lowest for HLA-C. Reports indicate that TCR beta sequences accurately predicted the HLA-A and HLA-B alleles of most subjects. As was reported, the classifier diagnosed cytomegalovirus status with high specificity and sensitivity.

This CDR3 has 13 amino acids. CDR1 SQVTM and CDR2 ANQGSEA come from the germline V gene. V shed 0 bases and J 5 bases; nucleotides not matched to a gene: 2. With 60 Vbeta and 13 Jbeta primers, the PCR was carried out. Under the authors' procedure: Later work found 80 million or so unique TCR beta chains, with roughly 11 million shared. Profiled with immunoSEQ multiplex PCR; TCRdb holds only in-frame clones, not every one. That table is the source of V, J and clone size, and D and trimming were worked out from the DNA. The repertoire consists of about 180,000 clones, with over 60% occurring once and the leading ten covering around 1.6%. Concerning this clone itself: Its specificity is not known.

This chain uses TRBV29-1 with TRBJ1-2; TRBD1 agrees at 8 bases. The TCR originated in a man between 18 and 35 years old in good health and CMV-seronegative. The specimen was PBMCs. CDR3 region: CSVEDWTGYGYTF. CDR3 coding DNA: TGCAGCGTTGAAGATTGGACAGGGTATGGCTACACCTTC.